This record covers a single TCR beta chain. The sample is drawn from a study of blood T cell repertoires in COVID-19. The V gene's germline CDR1 is MNHNY and CDR2 SVGAGI (reference sequence). V lost 7 bases to trimming and J lost 2 bases, with 9 bases between them. CDR3 length: 13 amino acids. TCRdb's copy holds only in-frame clones and misses some; the assay was immunoSEQ multiplex PCR. The data show roughly 250,000 clones, over 75% seen once. This clonotype was obtained from a human donor with COVID-19, enrolled during active disease. The donor label of this sample is uncertain. Sequencing was performed on peripheral blood. The chain couples TRBV6-6 to TRBJ1-5, with D unclear. The CDR3 nucleotides read TGTGCCAGCACCTACGGTGGCAATCAGCCCCAGCATTTT. Its translation: CASTYGGNQPQHF.